These T cell receptor beta chains were read from a single sample in a study of blood T cells in healthy people across ages. TCRdb processed the 5' RACE reads anew with MiXCR; each CDR3 protein has one entry. The top ten clones hold 20% to 25% of a sample with fewer than 900,000 distinct CDR3 sequences, roughly 44% of them seen once. Sequencing was performed on blood. The receptor set was obtained from a woman aged 60-70 years in good health. Both conserved end residues are part of each CDR3. The D gene is left open where the match is weak. Rows may omit the clone size; those that give it use once, few, many or a size class.

d_call	clone_size	j_call	v_call	cdr3_aa	cdr3_nt
.	few	TRBJ1-2	TRBV29-1	CSVEAGIDYGYTF	TGCAGCGTTGAAGCAGGGATCGACTATGGCTACACCTTC
.	many	TRBJ2-5	TRBV6-1	CASSERGLGETQYF	TGTGCCAGCAGTGAAAGAGGATTGGGGGAGACCCAGTACTTC
.	many	TRBJ2-3	TRBV27	CASSLLYSSTDTQYF	TGTGCCAGCAGTTTATTGTACTCTAGCACAGATACGCAGTATTTT
.	few	TRBJ1-4	TRBV5-1	CASSANSATNEKLFF	TGCGCCAGCAGCGCCAACAGTGCGACTAATGAAAAACTGTTTTTT
TRBD2	.	TRBJ2-7	TRBV7-9	CASSLNRGGLADYEQYF	TGTGCCAGCAGCCTAAACCGGGGGGGACTAGCGGACTACGAGCAGTACTTC
TRBD1	few	TRBJ1-2	TRBV20-1	CSARGVTGGYGYTF	TGCAGTGCCAGGGGGGTCACAGGGGGCTATGGCTACACCTTC
.	.	TRBJ2-7	TRBV28	CASSFRDLYYEQYF	TGTGCCAGCAGTTTTCGGGATCTTTACTACGAGCAGTACTTC
.	few	TRBJ1-5	TRBV20-1	CSARDLRDQGNQPQHF	TGCAGTGCTAGAGATCTGAGGGATCAGGGCAATCAGCCCCAGCATTTT
TRBD2	.	TRBJ2-1	TRBV5-1	CASRRTGTSGNEQFF	TGCGCCAGCCGCCGGACCGGGACTAGCGGTAATGAGCAGTTCTTC
.	few	TRBJ2-5	TRBV12-3/TRBV12-4	CASSLSDLRQYF	TGTGCCAGCAGTTTAAGCGACCTGAGGCAGTACTTC
TRBD1	.	TRBJ2-5	TRBV2	CASSRTGSETQYF	TGTGCCAGCAGTCGGACAGGTAGCGAGACCCAGTACTTC
.	few	TRBJ1-1	TRBV24-1	CATRLTEAFF	TGTGCCACCAGGCTAACTGAAGCTTTCTTT
.	.	TRBJ1-5	TRBV6-2/TRBV6-3	CASSYPNSNQPQHF	TGTGCCAGCAGTTACCCCAATAGCAATCAGCCCCAGCATTTT
TRBD2	.	TRBJ2-3	TRBV20-1	CSASGRALWDTQYF	TGCAGTGCTAGCGGGAGGGCTTTGTGGGATACGCAGTATTTT
.	many	TRBJ1-4	TRBV29-1	CSVEGQPNEKLFF	TGCAGCGTTGAGGGGCAGCCCAATGAAAAACTGTTTTTT
.	.	TRBJ2-3	TRBV6-2/TRBV6-3	CASSYGQQSTDTQYF	TGTGCCAGCAGTTACGGACAGCAAAGCACAGATACGCAGTATTTT
.	.	TRBJ1-5	TRBV27	CASSLWATGANQPQHF	TGTGCCAGCAGTTTGTGGGCGACAGGAGCAAATCAGCCCCAGCATTTT
.	.	TRBJ2-3	TRBV11-2	CASSDGRMQYF	TGTGCCAGCAGCGATGGGCGTATGCAGTATTTT
.	.	TRBJ1-5	TRBV29-1	CSVAGTQSQPQHF	TGCAGCGTCGCCGGGACTCAAAGTCAGCCCCAGCATTTT
TRBD2	few	TRBJ2-1	TRBV12-3/TRBV12-4	CASSSVPGLAGGTDNEQFF	TGTGCCAGCAGTTCAGTCCCGGGACTAGCGGGGGGCACGGACAATGAGCAGTTCTTC
TRBD2	few	TRBJ2-3	TRBV9	CASSAQPGLGGTDTQYF	TGTGCCAGCAGCGCGCAACCGGGACTAGGGGGGACAGATACGCAGTATTTT
TRBD2	.	TRBJ2-7	TRBV30	CAWNAQTLGLRGGYEQYF	TGTGCCTGGAACGCCCAAACCCTCGGATTGCGGGGGGGCTACGAGCAGTACTTC
TRBD1	.	TRBJ2-5	TRBV5-1	CASSLTGQGDNEQYF	TGCGCCAGCAGCTTGACGGGACAGGGGGACAATGAGCAGTACTTC
TRBD1	.	TRBJ2-7	TRBV4-3	CASSLGQGVNYEQYF	TGCGCCAGCAGCCTAGGACAGGGGGTAAACTACGAGCAGTACTTC
.	.	TRBJ2-5	TRBV7-6	CASSQGVVETQYF	TGTGCCAGCAGCCAAGGGGTGGTGGAGACCCAGTACTTC
.	few	TRBJ1-5	TRBV12-3/TRBV12-4	CASSFGQYSNQPQHF	TGTGCCAGCAGTTTTGGCCAATATAGCAATCAGCCCCAGCATTTT
.	few	TRBJ1-4	TRBV16	CASSQSRSGGEKLFF	TGTGCCAGCAGCCAATCGCGGAGCGGCGGAGAAAAACTGTTTTTT
.	.	TRBJ2-3	TRBV7-9	CASSLYQLSTDTQYF	TGTGCCAGCAGCTTATACCAGCTAAGCACAGATACGCAGTATTTT
.	few	TRBJ1-2	TRBV28	CASSRLEGSNYGYTF	TGTGCCAGCAGTAGGTTGGAGGGATCGAACTATGGCTACACCTTC
.	.	TRBJ2-5	TRBV15	CATSITPVTALQETQYF	TGTGCCACCAGCATAACGCCCGTAACGGCCCTACAAGAGACCCAGTACTTC
.	.	TRBJ1-2	TRBV6-1	CASSPETQGWGFYGYTF	TGTGCCAGCAGCCCGGAGACTCAGGGCTGGGGTTTCTATGGCTACACCTTC
TRBD1	few	TRBJ2-5	TRBV2	CASSGTGLKTQYF	TGTGCCAGCAGCGGGACAGGGCTCAAGACCCAGTACTTC
.	few	TRBJ1-1	TRBV2	CASSPRVTEAFF	TGTGCCAGCAGTCCCAGGGTGACTGAAGCTTTCTTT
TRBD2	.	TRBJ2-3	TRBV5-1	CASSYQVAGATPYTDTQYF	TGCGCCAGCAGCTACCAGGTAGCGGGGGCGACCCCCTACACAGATACGCAGTATTTT
.	.	TRBJ1-1	TRBV6-1	CASSLREKTEAFF	TGTGCCAGCAGTCTCAGGGAAAAGACTGAAGCTTTCTTT
TRBD1	few	TRBJ1-6	TRBV20-1	CSASQGGLNSPLHF	TGCAGTGCTAGCCAGGGGGGGCTCAATTCACCCCTCCACTTT
TRBD1	.	TRBJ1-2	TRBV20-1	CSASGTGGIYGYTF	TGCAGTGCATCCGGGACAGGGGGAATCTATGGCTACACCTTC
TRBD1	many	TRBJ2-7	TRBV11-2	CASSVGQAYEQYF	TGTGCCAGCAGCGTCGGACAGGCCTACGAGCAGTACTTC
.	.	TRBJ2-2	TRBV12-3/TRBV12-4	CASSPGTSTGELFF	TGTGCCAGCAGTCCCGGGACCTCCACCGGGGAGCTGTTTTTT
.	few	TRBJ2-5	TRBV5-4	CASSLAGLTQETQYF	TGTGCCAGCAGCTTGGCGGGGCTCACCCAAGAGACCCAGTACTTC
.	.	TRBJ2-3	TRBV5-1	CASSPRGAPPDTQYF	TGCGCCAGCAGCCCGAGGGGGGCACCCCCAGATACGCAGTATTTT
.	.	TRBJ2-1	TRBV5-1	CASSLARDNERFF	TGCGCCAGCAGCTTGGCCAGGGACAATGAGCGGTTCTTC
.	many	TRBJ2-3	TRBV7-9	CASSELPSTDTQYF	TGTGCCAGCAGCGAACTACCTAGCACAGATACGCAGTATTTT
TRBD1	.	TRBJ2-7	TRBV7-3	CASSPRETGFYEQYF	TGTGCCAGCAGCCCAAGGGAGACAGGGTTCTACGAGCAGTACTTC
.	many	TRBJ2-7	TRBV9	CASSVALGLNYEQYF	TGTGCCAGCAGCGTAGCCTTAGGGCTAAACTACGAGCAGTACTTC
.	.	TRBJ1-6	TRBV12-3/TRBV12-4	CATSAESSYNSPLHF	TGTGCCACCAGTGCAGAGAGCTCCTATAATTCACCCCTCCACTTT
.	few	TRBJ2-3	TRBV12-3/TRBV12-4	CASTYADRNTQYF	TGTGCCAGCACCTATGCCGACAGGAATACGCAGTATTTT
TRBD2	few	TRBJ2-5	TRBV6-2/TRBV6-3	CASSYPRTSGQEQYF	TGTGCCAGCAGTTACCCGCGGACTAGCGGTCAGGAGCAGTACTTC
TRBD1	.	TRBJ2-5	TRBV28	CASSSAGTGGKVQYF	TGTGCCAGCAGTTCAGCCGGGACAGGGGGGAAAGTGCAGTACTTC
TRBD2	.	TRBJ2-7	TRBV3-1	CASSQVLAGVFSEYF	TGTGCCAGCAGCCAAGTTCTAGCGGGGGTTTTTTCTGAGTACTTC
TRBD1	few	TRBJ2-3	TRBV20-1	CSARPLDRVADTQYF	TGCAGTGCTAGACCCCTCGACAGGGTCGCAGATACGCAGTATTTT
.	.	TRBJ2-7	TRBV7-9	CASSVSGYLYEQYF	TGTGCCAGCAGCGTATCAGGGTATCTCTACGAGCAGTACTTC
.	.	TRBJ2-7	TRBV20-1	CSANPGGESSYEQYF	TGCAGTGCCAACCCAGGTGGCGAGAGCTCCTACGAGCAGTACTTC
TRBD2	.	TRBJ2-2	TRBV6-5	CASRPPGLASTGELFF	TGTGCCAGCAGGCCGCCGGGACTAGCAAGTACCGGGGAGCTGTTTTTT
.	.	TRBJ2-3	TRBV14	CASSQGSWPGRHTDTQYF	TGTGCCAGCAGCCAAGGGTCCTGGCCAGGGCGACACACAGATACGCAGTATTTT
TRBD1	.	TRBJ2-2	TRBV5-1	CASSLLGQGDTGELFF	TGCGCCAGCAGCTTGTTAGGACAGGGGGACACCGGGGAGCTGTTTTTT
.	.	TRBJ1-3	TRBV27	CASSKEGSPSGNTIYF	TGTGCCAGCAGTAAGGAGGGAAGCCCCTCTGGAAACACCATATATTTT
.	.	TRBJ2-4	TRBV6-2/TRBV6-3	CASSYTTASAPMGVNEQYF	TGTGCCAGCAGTTACACCACTGCTAGCGCACCTATGGGGGTCAATGAGCAGTACTTC
TRBD1	.	TRBJ1-5	TRBV12-3/TRBV12-4	CATKLGQGAQPQHF	TGTGCCACCAAACTTGGACAGGGAGCGCAGCCCCAGCATTTT